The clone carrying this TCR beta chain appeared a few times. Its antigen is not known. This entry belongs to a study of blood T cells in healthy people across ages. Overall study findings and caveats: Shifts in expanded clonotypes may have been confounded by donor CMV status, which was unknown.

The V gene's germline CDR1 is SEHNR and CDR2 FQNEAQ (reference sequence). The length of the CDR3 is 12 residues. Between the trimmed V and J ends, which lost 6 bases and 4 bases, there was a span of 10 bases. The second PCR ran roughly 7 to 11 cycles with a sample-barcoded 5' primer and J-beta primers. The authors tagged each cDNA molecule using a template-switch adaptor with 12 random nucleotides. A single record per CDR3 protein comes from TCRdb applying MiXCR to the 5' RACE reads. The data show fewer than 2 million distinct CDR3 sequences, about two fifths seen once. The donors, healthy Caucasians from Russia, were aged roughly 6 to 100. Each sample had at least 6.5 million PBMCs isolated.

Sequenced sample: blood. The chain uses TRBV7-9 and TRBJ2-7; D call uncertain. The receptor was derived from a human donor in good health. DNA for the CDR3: TGTGCCAGCAGTGACTTTTCATACGAGCAGTACTTC. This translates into CASSDFSYEQYF.